This entry lists 15 T cell receptor beta chains sequenced from one sample in a study of high-grade serous ovarian cancer treatment subgroups. The tumor samples were collected prior to definitive surgery or chemotherapy. Assay used: immunoSEQ multiplex PCR; TCRdb lists only in-frame clones, some missing. The data contain about 8,500 clones, around 76% of them singletons. Sequenced material: tumor tissue. The source is a human donor with high-grade serous ovarian cancer.

The CDR3 sequence is CASSLAGPKGNTEAFF. CDR3 sequence (DNA): TGTGCCAGCAGTTTAGCGGGCCCCAAGGGGAACACTGAAGCTTTCTTT. The rearrangement joins TRBV27 to TRBJ1-1, with no clear D. This CDR3 contains 16 residues. CDR1 and CDR2 from the germline V gene are MNHEY and SMNVEV (reference sequence). V was shortened by 2 bases and J by 1 base, with 14 bases between the two germline ends.

The chain has TRBV6-1 and TRBJ1-5, with D unclear. V lost 7 bases and J 11 bases, leaving 15 bases between the germline ends. Germline V gene sequence: CDR1 MNHNS, CDR2 SASEGT. This CDR3 contains 12 residues. CDR3 nucleotide sequence: TGTGCCAGCACCTTAGGTTCTCTAGCCCAGCATTTT. Translation: CASTLGSLAQHF.

For the CDR3, the DNA is TGTGCCAGCAGTCAAGGACAGGGTACCGGAAAACTGTTTTTT. Protein: CASSQGQGTGKLFF. The chain recombines TRBV6-6 with TRBJ1-4; TRBD1 matches at 8 bases. J was trimmed by 10 bases and V by 5 bases; bases with no gene match: 9. This CDR3 spans 14 amino acids. Germline V lookup: CDR1 MNHNY, CDR2 SVGAGI (reference sequence).

The table lists this clone with a few counts. This rearrangement joins TRBV5-1 to TRBJ2-2; a weak D match, TRBD1 (5 bases). Trimming left V 4 bases short and J 9 bases short, with 22 bases between. There are 16 residues in the CDR3. In germline, CDR1 is SGHRS, CDR2 YFSETQ. CDR3 loop: CASSQDRGEESRELFF. The CDR3 DNA reads as TGCGCCAGCAGCCAAGATAGGGGCGAGGAGTCCAGGGAGCTGTTTTTT.

V and J are TRBV4-1 and TRBJ2-5, with D hard to call. Germline CDR1 reads MGHRA; CDR2 reads YSYEKL. The CDR3 runs 13 residues. V was cut by 4 bases and J by 7 bases, with 13 bases left in between. The CDR3 loop reads CASSPPNDVTQYF. The CDR3 DNA reads TGCGCCAGCAGCCCGCCAAATGACGTGACCCAGTACTTC.

The rearrangement links TRBV7-2 to TRBJ2-3, with unresolved D. The CDR3 runs 13 residues. Germline CDR1 reads SGHTA; CDR2 reads FQGNSA. Trimming pared 5 bases from V and 0 bases from J, leaving 6 bases between. Here the CDR3 DNA reads TGTGCCAGCAGCCCATTGAGCACAGATACGCAGTATTTT. This codes for CASSPLSTDTQYF.

This chain connects TRBV5-1 to TRBJ2-3; the D gene is possibly TRBD2 (7 bases). The V gene's germline CDR1 is SGHRS and CDR2 YFSETQ. V lost 7 bases and J 2 bases, leaving 17 bases between the germline ends. The CDR3 is 15 amino acids. CDR3 residues: CASSSRGGITDTQYF. DNA for the CDR3: TGCGCCAGCTCAAGTAGGGGGGGGATCACAGATACGCAGTATTTT.

The rearrangement links TRBV7-2 to TRBJ2-1; weak D call: TRBD2 (6 bases). Germline CDR1 is SGHTA and CDR2 is FQGNSA. With 1 base removed from V and 8 bases from J, the gap between germline ends came to 15 bases. The CDR3 runs to 15 residues. As DNA, the CDR3 is TGTGCCAGCAGCTTAGTTGCCGGCGGGGTCTATGAGCAGTTCTTC. Its protein is CASSLVAGGVYEQFF.

V usage is TRBV30 and J usage is TRBJ1-5; D is uncertain. Germline V gene data show CDR1 as GTSNPN and CDR2 as SVGIG (reference sequence). The length of the CDR3 is 13 residues. Trimming cost V 5 bases and J 5 bases, with 13 bases left between them. The CDR3 DNA reads as TGTGCCTGGGGAGGCGGTGCGGATCAGCCCCAGCATTTT. It specifies CAWGGGADQPQHF. The full variable domain, its missing parts supplied by reference TRBV30 and TRBJ1-5, is SQTIHQWPATLVQPVGSPLSLECTVEGTSNPNLYWYRQAAGRGLQLLFYSVGIGQISSEVPQNLSASRPQDRQFILSSKKLLLSDSGFYLCAWGGGADQPQHFGDGTRLSIL.

This chain uses TRBV6-5 with TRBJ2-5; D not resolved. The DNA end favors TRBJ2-7, so the J call may be wrong. CDR3 length: 11 amino acids. The germline V gene has CDR1 MNHEY and CDR2 SVGAGI. The CDR3 region has the DNA TGTGCCAGCAGTGCCGGCTACGAGCAGTACTTC. Translating it yields CASSAGYEQYF.

V gene TRBV15 combines with J gene TRBJ1-5; no reliable D call. CDR1 and CDR2 (germline): LNHNV, YYDKDF (reference sequence). V was trimmed by 3 bases and J by 2 bases, leaving 11 bases between them. This CDR3 contains 15 residues. The CDR3 loop reads CATSSSGRGNQPQHF. DNA of the CDR3: TGTGCCACCAGCAGTTCAGGACGAGGCAATCAGCCCCAGCATTTT.

The chain couples TRBV11-1 to TRBJ2-7; 7 bases agree with TRBD1. Per germline, CDR1 SGHAT and CDR2 FQDESV (reference sequence). Losses at the gene ends were 6 bases for V and 0 bases for J; bases not matched to a gene: 5. The CDR3 is made up of 14 amino acids. The CDR3 nucleotides read TGTGCCAGCAGGAGGAGACAGGGCTCCTACGAGCAGTACTTC. Encoded protein: CASRRRQGSYEQYF.

This chain links TRBV9 with TRBJ2-5, with 7 bases matching TRBD2. The germline gives CDR1 SGDLS, CDR2 YYNGEE. CDR3 length: 15 residues. Unmatched junction bases numbered 7, after V lost 3 bases and J lost 2 bases. CDR3 sequence (DNA): TGTGCCAGCAGCGCAAATCCCGGGGGGCAAGAGACCCAGTACTTC. Encoded protein: CASSANPGGQETQYF.

The V and J genes are TRBV19 and TRBJ2-3, with D hard to call. The CDR3 extends over 16 amino acids. In germline, CDR1 is LNHDA, CDR2 SQIVND (reference sequence). The V end lost 2 bases, the J end lost 2 bases, and 14 bases lay between the germline ends. The CDR3 nucleotides read TGTGCCAGTAGTATAAGCCCCCTACCAACCACAGATACGCAGTATTTT. Translated: CASSISPLPTTDTQYF.

This clone was counted once. The rearrangement links TRBV19 to TRBJ2-3; the match to TRBD2 covers 11 bases. Germline lookup yields CDR1 LNHDA and CDR2 SQIVND (reference sequence). The CDR3 spans 15 residues. The J segment lost 5 bases and the V segment lost 7 bases, leaving 8 bases of the junction unmatched. As DNA, the CDR3 is TGTGCCAGTACACCTAGCGGGGGGCGGGGAGATACGCAGTATTTT. It is translated as CASTPSGGRGDTQYF.